This is a list of T cell receptor beta chains from one sample in a study of T-cell reconstitution after alpha-beta-depleted transplantation in children. TCRdb called the PCR reads again in MiXCR, with one record for every CDR3 protein. The sample shows hundreds of thousands of distinct CDR3 sequences, roughly 7.7% of them seen only once. Sequenced here: PBMCs, mostly from graft donor cells, sampled 180 days after TCRalphabeta/CD19-depleted stem cell transplant. The origin of the receptors is a male patient younger than 18 who had a stem cell transplant for acute lymphoblastic leukemia, so the T cells may come from the graft donor. Each CDR3 is given with its conserved first and last residue. The order of the fields is J gene, clone size, D gene, V gene, CDR3 DNA, CDR3 protein. A D gene is named only where the DNA matches it firmly. Size is stated as once, few, many or a size class.

TRBJ2-1	many	.	TRBV27	TGTGCCAGCAGTCCCGGCGGACACAATGAGCAGTTCTTC	CASSPGGHNEQFF
TRBJ2-2	many	.	TRBV10-3	TGTGCCATCGGACAACCCGGCGGGGAGCTGTTTTTT	CAIGQPGGELFF
TRBJ2-4	many	.	TRBV6-5	TGTGCCAGCAGTTACAACAGTTTTTTAGCCAAAAACATTCAGTACTTC	CASSYNSFLAKNIQYF
TRBJ2-3	many	.	TRBV2	TGTGCCAGCAGTGAAGGGGGTCGAGGTCCGGCAGATACGCAGTATTTT	CASSEGGRGPADTQYF
TRBJ2-7	many	.	TRBV3-1	TGTGCCAGCAGCCACCTGGACAGCCTCTACGAGCAGTACTTC	CASSHLDSLYEQYF
TRBJ1-1	many	TRBD1	TRBV6-2/TRBV6-3	TGTGCCAGCAGTTACTCGAGCAACCCGGGACAGGCGAACACTGAAGCTTTCTTT	CASSYSSNPGQANTEAFF
TRBJ2-7	many	.	TRBV20-1	TGCAGTGCCACGGACCTAAGCGAGCAGTACTTC	CSATDLSEQYF
TRBJ2-1	many	TRBD1	TRBV6-2/TRBV6-3	TGTGCCAGCAGTTGGACAGGGGGCTACAATGAGCAGTTCTTC	CASSWTGGYNEQFF
TRBJ2-7	many	.	TRBV7-2	TGTGCCAGCAGCTTCTTGCATGAAGAGCAGTACTTC	CASSFLHEEQYF
TRBJ2-5	many	TRBD2	TRBV11-2	TGTGCCAGCAGCTTAGAACTAGCGGTTCAAGAGACCCAGTACTTC	CASSLELAVQETQYF
TRBJ1-1	many	TRBD1	TRBV6-2/TRBV6-3	TGTGCCAGCCGAGGGACAGGGGACACTGAAGCTTTCTTT	CASRGTGDTEAFF
TRBJ1-5	few	.	TRBV6-1	.	CASRAFGAGNQPQHF